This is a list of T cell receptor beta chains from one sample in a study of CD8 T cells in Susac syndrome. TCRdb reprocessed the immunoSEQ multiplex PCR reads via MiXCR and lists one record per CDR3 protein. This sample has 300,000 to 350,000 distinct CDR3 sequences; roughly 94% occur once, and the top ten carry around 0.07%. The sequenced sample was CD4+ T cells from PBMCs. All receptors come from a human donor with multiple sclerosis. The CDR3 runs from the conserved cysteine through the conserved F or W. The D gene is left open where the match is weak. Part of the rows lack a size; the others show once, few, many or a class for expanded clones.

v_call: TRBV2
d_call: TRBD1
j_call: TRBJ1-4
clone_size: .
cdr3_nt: TGTGCCAGCAGCACACAGGGGCTGGCTAATGAAAAACTGTTTTTT
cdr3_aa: CASSTQGLANEKLFF

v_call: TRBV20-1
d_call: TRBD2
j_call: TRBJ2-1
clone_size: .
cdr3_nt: TGCAGTGCTAGGGGGGGGAGGACCCACTACAATGAGCAGTTCTTC
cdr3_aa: CSARGGRTHYNEQFF

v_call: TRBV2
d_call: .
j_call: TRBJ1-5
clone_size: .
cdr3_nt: TGTGCCAGCAGTGTGCGGCACGGGGGTGATCAGCCCCAGCATTTT
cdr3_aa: CASSVRHGGDQPQHF

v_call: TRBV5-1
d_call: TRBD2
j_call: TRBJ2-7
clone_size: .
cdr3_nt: TGCGCCAGCAGGGTCGGGGGGAATTCCTACGAGCAGTACTTC
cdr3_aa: CASRVGGNSYEQYF

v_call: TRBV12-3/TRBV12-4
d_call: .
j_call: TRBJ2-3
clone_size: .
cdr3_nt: TGTGCCAGCAGCCCCGGGACTCTAGTGACAGATACGCAGTATTTT
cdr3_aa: CASSPGTLVTDTQYF

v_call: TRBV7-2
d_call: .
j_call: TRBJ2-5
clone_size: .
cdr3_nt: TGTGCCAGCAGCATCACTAGAAGGGAGACCCAGTACTTC
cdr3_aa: CASSITRRETQYF

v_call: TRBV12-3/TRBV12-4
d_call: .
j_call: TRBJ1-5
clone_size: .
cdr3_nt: TGTGCCAGCAGTTTGAGATCCTCAGGGGAGGGTAATCAGCCCCAGCATTTT
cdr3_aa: CASSLRSSGEGNQPQHF

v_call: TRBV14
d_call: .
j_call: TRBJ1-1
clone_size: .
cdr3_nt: TGTGCCAGCAGCCAAGAAAGGGGGTCGGGGACTGAAGCTTTCTTT
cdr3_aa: CASSQERGSGTEAFF

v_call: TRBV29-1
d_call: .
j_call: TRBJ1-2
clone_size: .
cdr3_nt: TGCAGCGTTGACAGGGGAGGAGGCTACACCTTC
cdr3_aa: CSVDRGGGYTF

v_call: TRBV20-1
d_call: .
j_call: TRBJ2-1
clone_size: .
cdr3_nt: TGCAGTTCTTGGCCCCGAAACCACAATGAGCAGTTCTTC
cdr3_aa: CSSWPRNHNEQFF

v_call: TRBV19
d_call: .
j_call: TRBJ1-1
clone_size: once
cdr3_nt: TGTGCCAGTAGTAGGACAGAGGGCACTGAAGCTTTCTTT
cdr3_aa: CASSRTEGTEAFF

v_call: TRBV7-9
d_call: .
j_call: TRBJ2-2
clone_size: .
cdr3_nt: TGTGGGGCCCGTAAGGCGGCCCTGAACACCGGGGAGCTGTTTTTT
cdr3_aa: CGARKAALNTGELFF

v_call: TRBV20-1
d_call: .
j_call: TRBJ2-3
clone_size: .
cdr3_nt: TGCAGTGCGAGGAGGGGAACCGGAGATACGCAGTATTTT
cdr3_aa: CSARRGTGDTQYF

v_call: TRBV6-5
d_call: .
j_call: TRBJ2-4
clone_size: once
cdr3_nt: TGTGCCAGCAGTTACTCCCCGGGTAGCGGACGAAACATTCAGTACTTC
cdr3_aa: CASSYSPGSGRNIQYF

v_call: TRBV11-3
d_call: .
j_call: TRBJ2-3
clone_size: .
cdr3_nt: TGTGCCAGCAGCTACGACTGGACAGACCTAAGCACAGATACGCAGTATTTT
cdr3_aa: CASSYDWTDLSTDTQYF

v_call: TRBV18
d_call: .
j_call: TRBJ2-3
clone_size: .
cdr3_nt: TGTGCCAGCTCGAACCAGGGGCGAACCACAGATACGCAGTATTTT
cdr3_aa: CASSNQGRTTDTQYF

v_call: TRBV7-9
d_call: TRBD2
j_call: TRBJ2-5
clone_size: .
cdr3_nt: TGTGCCAGCAGCTCCGTCCGACTAGCACCCCAAGAGACCCAGTACTTC
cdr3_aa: CASSSVRLAPQETQYF

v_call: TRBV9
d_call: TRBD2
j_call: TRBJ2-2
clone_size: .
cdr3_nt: TGTGCCAGCAGCGTAGCACTAGCGGGGAACACCGGGGAGCTGTTTTTT
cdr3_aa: CASSVALAGNTGELFF

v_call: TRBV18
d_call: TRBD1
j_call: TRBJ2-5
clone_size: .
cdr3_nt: TGTGCCAGCTCGTCGGGACAGACTTTGGGAGAGACCCAGTACTTC
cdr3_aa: CASSSGQTLGETQYF

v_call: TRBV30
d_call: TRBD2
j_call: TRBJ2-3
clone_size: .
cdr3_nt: TGTGCCTGGAGTGCGGGACTAGCGGGAGTTGGAGATACGCAGTATTTT
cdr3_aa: CAWSAGLAGVGDTQYF

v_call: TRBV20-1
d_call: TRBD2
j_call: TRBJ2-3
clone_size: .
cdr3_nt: TGCAGTGCTAGAGGGAGGACTAGCGGGACAGATACGCAGTATTTT
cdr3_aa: CSARGRTSGTDTQYF

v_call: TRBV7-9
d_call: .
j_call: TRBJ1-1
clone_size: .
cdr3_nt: TGTGCCAGCAGCTTACGAAGTAAATCCAACACTGAAGCTTTCTTT
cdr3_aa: CASSLRSKSNTEAFF

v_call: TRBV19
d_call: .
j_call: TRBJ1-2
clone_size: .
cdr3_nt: TGTGCCAGTAGTATGGGGCGCGCGGTGGTGTACACCTTC
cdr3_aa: CASSMGRAVVYTF

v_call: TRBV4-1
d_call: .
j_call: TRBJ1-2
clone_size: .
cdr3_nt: TGCGCCAGCAGCCATTCCCCGGGGACCCTCGGTGGCTACACCTTC
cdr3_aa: CASSHSPGTLGGYTF

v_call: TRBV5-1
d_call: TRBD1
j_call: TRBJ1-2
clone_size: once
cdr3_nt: TGCGCCAGCAGCTTGGACGACACAGGGGCCCGCTATGGCTACACCTTC
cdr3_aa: CASSLDDTGARYGYTF

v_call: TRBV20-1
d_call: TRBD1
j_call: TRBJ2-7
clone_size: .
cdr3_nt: TGCAGTGCTGGCCCTTGGGACAGAGGGGAGCAGTACTTC
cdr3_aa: CSAGPWDRGEQYF

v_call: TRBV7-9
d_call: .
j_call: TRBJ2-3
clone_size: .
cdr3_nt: TGTGCCAGCAGCTTAAGTTCGCCCACAGATACGCAGTATTTT
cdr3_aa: CASSLSSPTDTQYF

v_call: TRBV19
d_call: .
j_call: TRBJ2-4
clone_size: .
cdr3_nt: TGTGCCAGTAGTATAGGTGGGGACATTCAGTACTTC
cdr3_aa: CASSIGGDIQYF

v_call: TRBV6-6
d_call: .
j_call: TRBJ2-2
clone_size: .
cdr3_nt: TGTGCCAGCAGTTACGGTCTCAACACCGGGGAGCTGTTTTTT
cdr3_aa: CASSYGLNTGELFF